The clone carrying this T cell receptor (beta chain) was detected only once. This record belongs to a study of blood T cell repertoires in COVID-19. Per the original methods: By means of reference gene primer amplification, nucleated cell counts were estimated. Sequencing was performed with immunoSEQ multiplex PCR; in TCRdb, only in-frame clones are kept and a portion is missing. The D gene and trimming were derived from the DNA, and the V and J assignments and clone size from that table. The repertoire holds around 430,000 clones, with roughly 88% as singletons. Germline loops: CDR1 LNHDA, CDR2 SQIVND (reference sequence). There are 14 residues in the CDR3. V lost 3 bases and J 1 base, leaving 10 bases between the germline ends.

The chain is built from TRBV19 and TRBJ2-7, with D possibly being TRBD1 (5 bases). Sequences were obtained from peripheral blood. The sequence derives from a woman aged 50 to 65 with COVID-19, enrolled during active disease. Here the CDR3 reads CASSMTVMSYEQYF. CDR3 DNA sequence: TGTGCCAGTAGTATGACAGTCATGTCCTACGAGCAGTACTTC.